The 5 T cell receptor beta chains below all came from one sample that was sequenced in a study of cytomegalovirus exposure and HLA in healthy donors. 60 Vbeta and 13 Jbeta primers were used in PCR. This table comes from immunoSEQ multiplex PCR, and its TCRdb copy is limited to in-frame clones, with some not included. The sample has about 160,000 clones, about 82% seen once. Sample: PBMCs. The receptor set was obtained from a woman in her twenties or thirties in good health and CMV-seropositive.

The chain uses TRBV6-5 and TRBJ2-2; D may be TRBD2 (7 bases). Germline values: CDR1 MNHEY, CDR2 SVGAGI. This CDR3 comprises 14 residues. Trimming shortened V by 7 bases and J by 1 base, and 10 bases separated the two germline ends. This CDR3 reads CASTGGLNTGELFF. CDR3 nucleotides: TGTGCCAGCACGGGGGGCCTGAACACCGGGGAGCTGTTTTTT.

The chain combines TRBV7-2 with TRBJ1-4; TRBD1 might be the D (5 bases). CDR1 is SGHTA, CDR2 FQGNSA, per germline. Trimming removed 2 bases at V and 8 bases at J, with 9 bases between. This CDR3 contains 13 residues. Here the CDR3 reads CASSLLGPEKLFF. CDR3 nucleotides: TGTGCCAGCAGCTTATTGGGGCCCGAAAAACTGTTTTTT. Full variable domain (remainder filled in from reference TRBV7-2 and TRBJ1-4): GAGVSQSPSNKVTEKGKDVELRCDPISGHTALYWYRQSLGQGLEFLIYFQGNSAPDKSGLPSDRFSAERTGGSVSTLTIQRTQQEDSAVYLCASSLLGPEKLFFGSGTQLSVL.

This clone was found once. J is TRBJ2-2 and V is TRBV12-5; D is unclear. The length of the CDR3 is 12 residues. Trimming cost V 7 bases and J 6 bases, with 9 bases left between them. Germline-derived CDR1 and CDR2 are LGHNT and FRNRAP. CDR3 DNA sequence: TGTGCTAGTGATCACTTCCCCGGGGAGCTGTTTTTT. This translates into CASDHFPGELFF.

V gene TRBV7-9 combines with J gene TRBJ2-2, with TRBD2 matching over 13 bases. Germline V gives CDR1 SEHNR, CDR2 FQNEAQ (reference sequence). Trimming at V came to 6 bases and at J to 0 bases, leaving 7 bases not matched to a gene. The CDR3 is 18 amino acids. The CDR3 loop is CASRPGTSGDTNTGELFF. The CDR3 DNA sequence: TGTGCCAGCAGACCAGGGACTAGCGGGGACACGAACACCGGGGAGCTGTTTTTT.

V usage is TRBV30 and J usage is TRBJ2-7; 8 nucleotides agree with TRBD1. The CDR3 sequence is 14 residues long. Trimming at V came to 0 bases and at J to 3 bases, leaving 4 bases not matched to a gene. CDR1 and CDR2 (germline): GTSNPN, SVGIG (reference sequence). The CDR3 region is CAWSVRTGIYEQYF. In DNA form, the CDR3 reads TGTGCCTGGAGTGTAAGGACAGGGATCTACGAGCAGTACTTC.